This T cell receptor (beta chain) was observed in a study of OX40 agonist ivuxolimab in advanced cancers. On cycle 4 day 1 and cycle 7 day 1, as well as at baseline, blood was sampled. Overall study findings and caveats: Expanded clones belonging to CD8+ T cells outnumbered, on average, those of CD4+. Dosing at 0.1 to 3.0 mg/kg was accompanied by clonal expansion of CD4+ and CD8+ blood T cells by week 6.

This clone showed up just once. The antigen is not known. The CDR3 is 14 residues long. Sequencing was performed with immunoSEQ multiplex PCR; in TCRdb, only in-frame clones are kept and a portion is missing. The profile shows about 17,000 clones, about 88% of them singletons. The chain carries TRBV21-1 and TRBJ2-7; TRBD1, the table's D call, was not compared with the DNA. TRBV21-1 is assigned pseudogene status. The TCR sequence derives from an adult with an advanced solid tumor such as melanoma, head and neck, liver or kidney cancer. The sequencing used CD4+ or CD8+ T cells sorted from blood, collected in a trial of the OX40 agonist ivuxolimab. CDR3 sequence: CASSTGQGTYEQYF. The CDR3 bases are TGTGCCAGCAGCACCGGACAGGGAACATACGAGCAGTACTTC.